These T cell receptor beta chains were read from a single sample in a study of long-term antiretroviral therapy in people with HIV. Assay used: immunoSEQ multiplex PCR; TCRdb lists only in-frame clones, some missing. The data hold about 23,000 clones, with approximately 88% observed a single time. Sequenced material: unsorted PBMCs, taken about 4.3 years after starting antiretroviral therapy. All receptors come from a young man with HIV. Both conserved end residues are part of each CDR3. A D gene is named only where the DNA matches it firmly. Clone size is given for some rows only: seen once, a few or many times, or a class if the clone is expanded.

D: TRBD2; size: NA; J: TRBJ2-5; V: TRBV5-8; CDR3: CASSSRVAGGETQYF; DNA: TGTGCCAGCAGCTCGAGGGTAGCGGGCGGCGAGACCCAGTACTTC
D: NA; size: NA; J: TRBJ2-1; V: TRBV30; CDR3: CACDRWRDNNEQFF; DNA: TGTGCCTGCGATCGTTGGCGCGACAACAATGAGCAGTTCTTC
D: TRBD2; size: NA; J: TRBJ2-1; V: TRBV29-1; CDR3: CSASSSGSWNEQFF; DNA: TGCAGCGCCTCCTCTAGCGGGAGTTGGAATGAGCAGTTCTTC
D: NA; size: NA; J: TRBJ2-3; V: TRBV28; CDR3: CASSFGAGGDTQYF; DNA: TGTGCCAGCAGTTTTGGGGCCGGGGGAGATACGCAGTATTTT
D: TRBD1; size: few; J: TRBJ2-7; V: TRBV19; CDR3: CASSIIEGAGEQYF; DNA: TGTGCCAGTAGTATTATCGAGGGGGCGGGCGAGCAGTACTTC
D: NA; size: NA; J: TRBJ1-1; V: TRBV4-1; CDR3: CASSHRRGEHTEAFF; DNA: TGCGCCAGCAGCCATCGAAGGGGGGAGCACACTGAAGCTTTCTTT
D: NA; size: once; J: TRBJ2-7; V: TRBV2; CDR3: CASRTGTGNSYEQYF; DNA: TGTGCCAGCAGAACCGGGACGGGGAACTCCTACGAGCAGTACTTC
D: NA; size: NA; J: TRBJ2-1; V: TRBV5-1; CDR3: CASSPLGDNEQFF; DNA: TGCGCCAGCAGCCCATTAGGGGACAATGAGCAGTTCTTC
D: NA; size: NA; J: TRBJ2-2; V: TRBV6-5; CDR3: CASSYSGGQNTGELFF; DNA: TGTGCCAGCAGTTACTCGGGGGGACAGAACACCGGGGAGCTGTTTTTT
D: TRBD1; size: once; J: TRBJ1-4; V: TRBV7-6; CDR3: CASSQFGTGYEKLFF; DNA: TGTGCCAGCAGCCAGTTTGGGACAGGGTATGAAAAACTGTTTTTT
D: NA; size: NA; J: TRBJ1-5; V: TRBV30; CDR3: CAWSGGSNQPQHF; DNA: TGTGCCTGGAGTGGGGGGAGCAATCAGCCCCAGCATTTT
D: TRBD1; size: NA; J: TRBJ1-2; V: TRBV7-6; CDR3: CASSLHPTGSGYTF; DNA: TGTGCCAGCAGCCTCCACCCGACAGGGAGCGGCTACACCTTC